Below are 29 T cell receptor beta chains sequenced from a single sample in a study of graft-versus-host responses after intestinal transplantation. Repertoires were generated with immunoSEQ multiplex PCR, while TCRdb's copy carries only in-frame clones and drops some. Here the sample spans under 45,000 clones, 85% to 95% being singletons. Material: PBMCs, obtained less than 750 days after intestinal transplantation. These receptors all come from a human patient who received an intestinal transplant, so some T cells may come from the graft donor.

The gene calls are TRBV5-1 and TRBJ2-3, with 7 bases aligning to TRBD1. Germline V gives CDR1 SGHRS, CDR2 YFSETQ. This CDR3 region has 14 residues. J lost 3 bases, V lost 2 bases, and 3 bases had no gene match. Here the CDR3 DNA reads TGCGCCAGCAGCTTAGGGACAGATACAGATACGCAGTATTTT. Its translation: CASSLGTDTDTQYF.

The V and J genes are TRBV6-5 and TRBJ1-2; D gene uncertain. Between the trimmed V and J ends, which lost 2 bases and 4 bases, there was a span of 8 bases. The length of the CDR3 is 13 residues. CDR1 MNHEY and CDR2 SVGAGI come from the germline V gene. For the CDR3, the DNA is TGTGCCAGCAGTTACATGGGTACCTATGGCTACACCTTC. It yields the protein CASSYMGTYGYTF.

This clone was picked up one time. The V gene is TRBV10-3, the J gene TRBJ2-7; D possibly uses TRBD1 or TRBD2 (5 bases each). Germline values: CDR1 ENHRY, CDR2 SYGVKD. V lost 3 bases and J lost 3, with 12 bases in between. The CDR3 has 14 amino acids. The chain's CDR3 is CAISDTAGGYEQYF. In DNA form, the CDR3 reads TGTGCCATCAGTGATACGGCTGGGGGCTACGAGCAGTACTTC.

V usage is TRBV9 and J usage is TRBJ2-1; D remains ambiguous. The ends were cut back, 3 bases at V and 4 bases at J, with 17 bases in the middle. Germline lookup yields CDR1 SGDLS and CDR2 YYNGEE. The CDR3 has 16 residues. CDR3 sequence reads: CASSAQESVRYNEQFF. The CDR3, as DNA: TGTGCCAGCAGCGCTCAAGAGAGCGTCCGTTACAATGAGCAGTTCTTC.

The chain carries TRBV11-2 and TRBJ2-3; TRBD2 matches at 8 bases. The CDR3 spans 14 residues. CDR1 and CDR2 (germline): SGHAT, FQNNGV. V lost 10 bases, J lost 4 bases, and 10 bases stayed unmatched. Written as DNA, the CDR3 is TGTGCCATCCTAGCGGGTGAGAGATCAGATACGCAGTATTTT. Protein: CAILAGERSDTQYF.

This chain joins TRBV6-1 and TRBJ2-7; D is undetermined. The CDR3 loop spans 12 amino acids. V lost 7 bases, J lost 0 bases, and 7 bases lay in between. Germline CDR1 reads MNHNS; CDR2 reads SASEGT. The CDR3: CASKLSSYEQYF. CDR3 sequence (DNA): TGTGCCAGCAAACTAAGCTCCTACGAGCAGTACTTC.

This clone came up once. The chain carries TRBV2 and TRBJ1-2, with D unresolved. CDR3 size: 12 residues. The ends were cut back, 3 bases at V and 8 bases at J, with 10 bases in the middle. Germline V CDR1 and CDR2: SNHLY, FYNNEI. The CDR3 DNA reads TGTGCCAGCAGTGAGGCACTCCGAGGCTACACCTTC. Residues: CASSEALRGYTF.

This clone is a singleton in its sample. The rearrangement links TRBV7-9 to TRBJ2-5; D is unclear. Trimming stripped 5 bases from V and 0 bases from J, with 10 bases between. Germline loops: CDR1 SEHNR, CDR2 FQNEAQ (reference sequence). The CDR3 runs 14 residues. The CDR3 is CASSNTPDQETQYF. CDR3 nucleotides: TGTGCCAGCAGCAATACTCCCGACCAAGAGACCCAGTACTTC.

The chain recombines TRBV7-2 with TRBJ2-7, with TRBD1 matching over 7 bases. The CDR3 sequence is 16 residues long. After removal of 4 bases from V and 2 bases from J, the junction contained 11 bases not matched to a gene. Germline V gives CDR1 SGHTA, CDR2 FQGNSA. CDR3 sequence (DNA): TGTGCCAGCAGCTCCGTCGATGGGACAGCTCCCTACGAGCAGTACTTC. Encoded protein: CASSSVDGTAPYEQYF.

The chain recombines TRBV27 with TRBJ2-7; TRBD2 agrees at 8 bases. V lost 6 bases and J lost 4; bases outside the gene matches: 5. Germline-derived CDR1 and CDR2 are MNHEY and SMNVEV (reference sequence). CDR3 length equals 13 residues. The CDR3 region has the DNA TGTGCCAGCAGACCACTAGCGGCATACGAGCAGTACTTC. Translated, it gives CASRPLAAYEQYF.

The chain recombines TRBV9 with TRBJ1-4; tentative D call: TRBD1 (6 bases). There are 15 residues in the CDR3. From germline, CDR1 is SGDLS and CDR2 YYNGEE. Trimming removed 3 bases at V and 1 base at J, with 10 bases between. The CDR3 DNA is TGTGCCAGCAGCGCCACAGGGTTAACTAATGAAAAACTGTTTTTT. It yields the protein CASSATGLTNEKLFF.

The genes are TRBV6-1 and TRBJ1-1; D is undetermined. In germline, CDR1 is MNHNS, CDR2 SASEGT. V was trimmed by 4 bases and J by 3 bases, leaving 9 bases between them. The CDR3 length is 13 residues. The CDR3 spells CASSAEAHTEAFF. As DNA, the CDR3 is TGTGCCAGCAGTGCAGAGGCACACACTGAAGCTTTCTTT.

This chain connects TRBV6-5 to TRBJ2-1; 9 bases line up with TRBD2. Per germline, CDR1 MNHEY and CDR2 SVGAGI. V shed 4 bases and J 7 bases; nucleotides not matched to a gene: 5. The CDR3 is made up of 14 amino acids. The CDR3 DNA is TGTGCCAGCAGTTGGGGACTAGCCCAAAATGAGCAGTTCTTC. Residues: CASSWGLAQNEQFF.

V usage is TRBV29-1 and J usage is TRBJ2-5, with a tentative D call TRBD1 (5 bases). From germline, CDR1 is SQVTM and CDR2 ANQGSEA. This CDR3 comprises 14 residues. V lost 5 bases, J lost 5 bases, and 18 bases lay in between. The CDR3 loop is CSVTPRAGRETQYF. CDR3 DNA sequence: TGCAGCGTTACCCCTCGGGCAGGGCGCGAGACCCAGTACTTC.

V usage is TRBV25-1 and J usage is TRBJ2-2; no definite D call. CDR1 is MGHDK and CDR2 is SYGVNS in the germline V gene. Between the trimmed V and J ends, which lost 8 bases and 1 base, there was a span of 8 bases. There are 13 residues in the CDR3. This CDR3 reads CASGAQNTGELFF. CDR3 in DNA: TGTGCCAGCGGAGCCCAGAACACCGGGGAGCTGTTTTTT.

V gene TRBV4-2 combines with J gene TRBJ1-5; D is perhaps TRBD1 (5 bases). CDR1 and CDR2 (germline): LGHNA, YNFKEQ. The CDR3 has 17 amino acids. Trimming removed 1 base from V and 7 bases from J, with 20 bases in between. The CDR3 here is CASSQVYWQGERQPQHF. In nucleotides, the CDR3 is TGTGCCAGCAGCCAAGTTTATTGGCAGGGCGAGCGACAGCCCCAGCATTTT.

The rearrangement links TRBV19 to TRBJ1-1; TRBD1 agrees at 7 bases. Germline V gives CDR1 LNHDA, CDR2 SQIVND (reference sequence). The CDR3 totals 15 residues. V shed 6 bases and J 7 bases; nucleotides not matched to a gene: 14. The CDR3 bases are TGTGCCAGTAGCTACACTGTGGACAGGTCAAATGAAGCTTTCTTT. Translated: CASSYTVDRSNEAFF.

The V gene is TRBV6-6, the J gene TRBJ2-7; D gene uncertain. CDR3 length: 14 residues. V dropped 2 bases and J dropped 2 bases, with 10 bases sitting between them. CDR1 and CDR2 (germline): MNHNY, SVGAGI (reference sequence). In DNA, the CDR3 is TGTGCCAGCAGTTACACCGAGCCCACCTACGAGCAGTACTTC. This translates into CASSYTEPTYEQYF.

The V and J genes are TRBV2 and TRBJ2-2; no reliable D call. Trimming took off 6 bases at V and 2 bases at J, with 16 bases between the two ends. This CDR3 comprises 16 residues. Looked up from germline, CDR1 is SNHLY and CDR2 is FYNNEI. CDR3 sequence: CASRGWGSGNTGELFF. CDR3 nucleotides: TGTGCCAGCAGGGGGTGGGGATCTGGAAACACCGGGGAGCTGTTTTTT.

This chain connects TRBV19 to TRBJ1-1; TRBD1 agrees at 8 bases. V dropped 7 bases and J dropped 3; count of bases not matched to a gene: 10. Germline CDR1 and CDR2: LNHDA and SQIVND (reference sequence). CDR3 length: 15 amino acids. The CDR3 here is CASIDPGQGHTEAFF. In nucleotides, the CDR3 is TGTGCCAGTATCGATCCCGGACAGGGACACACTGAAGCTTTCTTT.

The rearrangement uses TRBV10-3 and TRBJ1-1; D call uncertain. Trimming left V 8 bases short and J 0 bases short, with 4 bases between. This CDR3 has 11 residues. Looked up from germline, CDR1 is ENHRY and CDR2 is SYGVKD. As DNA, the CDR3 is TGTGCCATCTCCATGAACACTGAAGCTTTCTTT. The encoded protein is CAISMNTEAFF.

The V gene is TRBV13, the J gene TRBJ2-2, with a tentative D call TRBD2 (6 bases). The length of the CDR3 is 16 residues. V shed 6 bases and J shed 4 bases, with 18 bases lying between them. Germline V CDR1 and CDR2: PRHDT, FYEKMQ (reference sequence). Here the CDR3 DNA reads TGTGCCAGCAGACAATGGGGGGAGACGGGCACCGGGGAGCTGTTTTTT. This translates into CASRQWGETGTGELFF.

The chain links TRBV29-1 to TRBJ1-4; D possibly corresponds to TRBD1 (6 bases). The germline V and J ends were trimmed by 4 bases and 4 bases, with 10 bases remaining between them. The germline CDR1 and CDR2 sequences are SQVTM and ANQGSEA. There are 13 residues in the CDR3. This CDR3 reads CSVVDRVNEKLFF. The CDR3 DNA reads TGCAGCGTTGTGGACAGAGTTAATGAAAAACTGTTTTTT. The variable domain in full, completed from reference TRBV29-1 and TRBJ1-4, reads SAVISQKPSRDICQRGTSLTIQCQVDSQVTMMFWYRQQPGQSLTLIATANQGSEATYESGFVIDKFPISRPNLTFSTLTVSNMSPEDSSIYLCSVVDRVNEKLFFGSGTQLSVL.

This chain links TRBV7-9 with TRBJ1-4, with no clear D. Trimming removed 1 base at V and 0 bases at J, with 9 bases between. The CDR3 covers 16 residues. Per the germline V gene, CDR1 is SEHNR and CDR2 is FQNEAQ (reference sequence). In DNA, the CDR3 is TGTGCCAGCAGCTTAGAAATGACTGCAACTAATGAAAAACTGTTTTTT. Protein sequence: CASSLEMTATNEKLFF. Full variable domain (remainder filled in from reference TRBV7-9 and TRBJ1-4): DTGVSQNPRHKITKRGQNVTFRCDPISEHNRLYWYRQTLGQGPEFLTYFQNEAQLEKSRLLSDRFSAERPKGSFSTLEIQRTEQGDSAMYLCASSLEMTATNEKLFFGSGTQLSVL.

The chain recombines TRBV7-6 with TRBJ1-5; no definite D call. Germline-derived CDR1 and CDR2 are SGHVS and FNYEAQ. CDR3 size: 13 residues. The V gene lost 5 bases and the J gene lost 7 bases, with 12 bases spanning the gap. CDR3: CASSTGVLQPQHF. The DNA of the CDR3 is TGTGCCAGCAGCACGGGTGTTCTACAGCCCCAGCATTTT.

The gene calls are TRBV6-6 and TRBJ1-5; D is perhaps TRBD1 (5 bases). CDR1 is MNHNY and CDR2 is SVGAGI in the germline V gene (reference sequence). V was cut by 0 bases and J by 6 bases, with 9 bases left in between. The CDR3 sequence is 14 residues long. The CDR3 DNA reads as TGTGCCAGCAGTTACTCGACGGGGGGTCAGCCCCAGCATTTT. The encoded protein is CASSYSTGGQPQHF.

This clone has only one observation. V is TRBV6-1 and J is TRBJ1-1; D may be TRBD1 (5 bases). The CDR3 totals 13 residues. V was pared by 7 bases and J by 1 base, with 10 bases between. Germline CDR1 MNHNS, CDR2 SASEGT. The CDR3 sequence is CASKGLGNTEAFF. CDR3 sequence (DNA): TGTGCCAGCAAGGGGCTAGGGAACACTGAAGCTTTCTTT.

The V call is TRBV4-1, the J call TRBJ1-5, with 7 bases lining up with TRBD1. Germline V gene data show CDR1 as MGHRA and CDR2 as YSYEKL. V lost 0 bases to trimming and J lost 2 bases; unmatched junction nucleotides: 4. CDR3 length equals 16 residues. The CDR3 nucleotides read TGCGCCAGCAGCCAAGATCACAGGGGAGGCAATCAGCCCCAGCATTTT. Its protein product is CASSQDHRGGNQPQHF.

This chain joins TRBV5-4 and TRBJ2-1, with 7 bases matching TRBD2. CDR1 is SGHNT, CDR2 YYREEE, per germline (reference sequence). The ends lost 0 bases at V and 9 bases at J; junction bases unmatched: 9. The CDR3 consists of 15 residues. Here the CDR3 DNA reads TGTGCCAGCAGCTTGGCCTTGCGGGGGAAGGGTGAGCAGTTCTTC. It translates to CASSLALRGKGEQFF. Drawing the rest from reference TRBV5-4 and TRBJ2-1, the complete variable domain is ETGVTQSPTHLIKTRGQQVTLRCSSQSGHNTVSWYQQALGQGPQFIFQYYREEENGRGNFPPRFSGLQFPNYSSELNVNALELDDSALYLCASSLALRGKGEQFFGPGTRLTVL.